The TCR beta chain under discussion was sequenced for a study of T cells expressing NK-cell markers. Study-level background: The TCR beta repertoires were obtained from sorted CD3+CD56+NKG2C+, CD3+CD56+NKG2C- and CD3+CD56-NKG2C+ T cells.

Details on this clonotype: Antigen unknown.

The CDR3 has 14 residues. Germline V gives CDR1 SNHLY, CDR2 FYNNEI. Overall study findings and caveats: In a handful of donors, dominant clonotypes made up roughly 28.3-65% of CD3+CD56-NKG2C+ cells. Each of six donors carried dominant NKG2C+ clonotypes accounting for roughly 1.0-8% of CD8+ T cells.

It was by 5'RACE template switching with UMIs that TCR beta cDNA was made. No DNA is given; TCRdb re-called the 5' RACE reads and lists each CDR3 protein once. This repertoire includes about 260,000 distinct CDR3 sequences. This chain links TRBV2 with TRBJ2-5. The origin of this receptor is a man in his late teens or twenties in good health. Material for sequencing was blood T cells: a sorted CD56 or NKG2C T cell subset, CD4+ or CD8+ T cells, or bulk PBMC T cells (not recorded which). CDR3 sequence reads: CASSQEKVPETQYF.